This T cell receptor (beta chain) was identified during a study of blood T cells in healthy people across ages. As concerns this clonotype: The antigen remains unidentified.

Next came a second PCR, run for about 6 to 11 cycles, which used a sample-barcoded 5' primer along with a J-beta primer mix. TCRdb called the 5' RACE reads again in MiXCR, with one record for every CDR3 protein. The sample holds 920,000 or so distinct CDR3 sequences, more than 35% seen once. CDR3 length: 15 residues. Per germline, CDR1 SGDLS and CDR2 YYNGEE. Study-wide points: Roughly linearly, TCR beta diversity per million T cells fell as age increased.

Material: blood. The chain has TRBV9 and TRBJ2-5; D not certain. The DNA matches TRBJ2-7 better at its end, which makes the J call doubtful. This TCR was sampled from a woman in her sixties in good health. The CDR3 is CASSPLASSPYEQYF. The CDR3 region has the DNA TGTGCCAGCAGCCCCTTGGCCAGTTCCCCCTACGAGCAGTACTTC.